The 23 T cell receptor beta chains in this list originate from one sample, sequenced in a study of blood T cells in healthy people across ages (dated by TCRdb to between 2015 and 2016). Library creation used 5' RACE. TCRdb records Illumina HiSeq 2500 as the sequencer. A second PCR of about 6 to 12 cycles was performed with a sample-barcoded 5' primer and a J-beta primer mix. The public reads were quality trimmed at Q25 with fastp and then assembled into clones with MiXCR by TCRdb, keeping productive beta chains. When rows share a CDR3 protein, they turn into one entry using the most common DNA and genes. The sample table records some 790,000 distinct CDR3 sequences; around 30% of these occur just once. The ten biggest clones cover around a sixth of the sample. Sample: blood. The receptors were sampled from a woman of 80 years or more in good health.

This clonotype showed up many times. One end of the junction is discordant with germline, which a read error may explain. The chain carries TRBV12-3 or TRBV12-4 and TRBJ2-7; 12 positions agree with TRBD2. The CDR3 length is 15 residues. Here the CDR3 reads CASSLGLAGSYEQYF. The CDR3 DNA reads TGTGCCAGCAGCTTAGGACTAGCGGGGTCCTACGAGCAGTACTTC.

Many counts were recorded for this clonotype. V usage is TRBV9 and J usage is TRBJ1-2, with 7 bases matching TRBD1. The CDR3 is 13 residues long. V dropped 4 bases and J dropped 4; count of bases not matched to a gene: 4. The germline V gene has CDR1 SGDLS and CDR2 YYNGEE. The CDR3 here is CASSRQGGYGYTF. The CDR3 region has the DNA TGTGCCAGCAGCAGACAGGGAGGCTATGGCTACACCTTC.

On this clonotype itself: A much more abundant neighbour one base away suggests this may be a read error. The rearrangement uses TRBV5-1 and TRBJ2-3; D may be TRBD2 (5 bases). Germline values: CDR1 SGHRS, CDR2 YFSETQ. This CDR3 has 14 residues. The CDR3 DNA follows: TGCGCCAGCAGCTCCGGACTTATCACAGATGCGCAGTATTTT. This sequence encodes CASSSGLITDAQYF.

In its sample, this clonotype was seen many times. The V and J genes are TRBV29-1 and TRBJ2-5, with a weak D call TRBD2 (6 bases). Deletions cut 7 bases from V and 2 bases from J, with 14 bases between. CDR1 SQVTM and CDR2 ANQGSEA come from the germline V gene. The CDR3 sequence is 13 residues long. The CDR3: CSGAGGTQETQYF. The CDR3 DNA reads as TGCAGCGGAGCCGGGGGAACACAAGAGACCCAGTACTTC.

This clonotype was seen repeatedly, ten times or more. This chain connects TRBV5-4 to TRBJ2-7, with TRBD1 matching 7 bases. The CDR3 sequence is 13 residues long. Germline trimming cut 4 bases from V and 3 bases from J; bases unmatched to any gene: 4. Germline lookup yields CDR1 SGHNT and CDR2 YYREEE (reference sequence). The CDR3 loop reads CASSRDSDYEQYF. The DNA for the CDR3 is TGTGCCAGCAGCCGGGACAGCGACTACGAGCAGTACTTC.

This clonotype was found many times. This chain links TRBV10-2 with TRBJ2-7; 11 positions match TRBD1. This CDR3 region has 16 residues. Looked up from germline, CDR1 is WSHSY and CDR2 is SAAADI. V was pared by 7 bases and J by 7 bases, with 15 bases of the junction left unmatched. In DNA form, the CDR3 reads TGCGCCAGCAATGGGGAATTCGGACAGGGGGCTTGGGAGCAGTACTTC. Amino acid sequence: CASNGEFGQGAWEQYF.

Details on this clonotype: The junction does not match germline at one end; this may be a read error. The rearrangement uses TRBV11-1 and TRBJ1-1; TRBD1 might be the D (6 bases). In germline, CDR1 is SGHAT, CDR2 FQDESV (reference sequence). The CDR3 totals 15 residues. CDR3 nucleotide sequence: TGTGCCATCAGCCCATTACAGGGTTTCATCACTGAAGCTTTCTTT. Its translation is CAISPLQGFITEAFF.

This clonotype was found many times. For the CDR3, the DNA is TGCGCCAGCAGCCAAGATCTCGGCAGGGGAATCGGGGACGAGCAGTACTTC. It codes for CASSQDLGRGIGDEQYF. This chain uses TRBV4-1 with TRBJ2-7; possible D gene TRBD1, 6 bases. This CDR3 spans 17 amino acids. Germline V gene lookup returns CDR1 MGHRA and CDR2 YSYEKL. Trimming took 0 bases from V and 5 from J, leaving 20 bases between them.

Comments on this clonotype: A much larger clone differs by one base, so this may be a read error. The J gene is TRBJ1-1, the V gene TRBV12-3 or TRBV12-4; D unresolved. The CDR3 is 14 amino acids. The CDR3 DNA is TGTACCAGCAGTTTGCTAGCGCTGAACACTGAAGCTTTCTTT. Its protein product is CTSSLLALNTEAFF.

Details on this clonotype: A much bigger clone sits one base away, suggesting this may be a read error. V gene TRBV7-2 combines with J gene TRBJ2-7; D gene unclear. CDR1 is SGHTA and CDR2 is FQGNSA in the germline V gene. Between the trimmed V and J ends, which lost 1 base and 7 bases, there was a span of 14 bases. CDR3 length: 14 amino acids. The CDR3 loop is CASSLDGPYNEQYF. DNA of the CDR3: TGTGCCAGCAGCTTAGACGGACCCTACAATGAGCAGTACTTC.

The chain is built from TRBV10-3 and TRBJ1-5, with D perhaps matching TRBD1 (6 bases). CDR1 and CDR2 from the germline V gene are ENHRY and SYGVKD. This CDR3 is built from 14 residues. Trimming shortened V by 0 bases and J by 5 bases, and 8 bases separated the two germline ends. The CDR3 region has the DNA TGTGCCATCAGTGAGTCGGGGGGCGATCAGCCCCAGCATTTT. It specifies CAISESGGDQPQHF.

V usage is TRBV6-2 or TRBV6-3 and J usage is TRBJ1-2, with 11 bases that match TRBD1. Trimming cost V 0 bases and J 5 bases; bases outside gene matches: 5. This CDR3 comprises 16 residues. Looked up from germline, CDR1 is MNHEY and CDR2 is SVGEGT. The CDR3 DNA follows: TGTGCCAGCAGTTACTCCGGACAGGGGGCAGAATATGGCTACACCTTC. This codes for CASSYSGQGAEYGYTF.

The genes are TRBV11-2 and TRBJ2-1; TRBD2 matches 13 bases. There are 16 residues in the CDR3. Germline trimming cut 6 bases from V and 7 bases from J; bases unmatched to any gene: 9. Germline V gives CDR1 SGHAT, CDR2 FQNNGV. DNA for the CDR3: TGTGCCAGCAGAAACCCGGGACTAGCGGGGATAAATGAGCAGTTCTTC. Protein product: CASRNPGLAGINEQFF.

The J gene is TRBJ2-7, the V gene TRBV5-5; D unresolved. Per germline, CDR1 SGHKS and CDR2 YYEKEE (reference sequence). Trimming removed 2 bases at V and 2 bases at J, with 5 bases between. The CDR3 spans 12 residues. For the CDR3, the DNA is TGTGCCAGCAGCTTACCGGCCTACGAGCAGTACTTC. Its translation: CASSLPAYEQYF.

This clonotype was picked up a small number of times. One base away lies a much larger clone, so this may be a sequencing read error. The gene calls are TRBV7-2 and TRBJ2-5; 8 bases are shared with TRBD1. The germline gives CDR1 SGHTA, CDR2 FQGNSA. Trimming at V came to 1 base and at J to 11 bases, leaving 12 bases not matched to a gene. The CDR3 runs to 15 residues. For the CDR3, the DNA is TGTGCCAGCAGCTTAGGGGCAGGGGGCAAGAATGAGCAGTACTTC. It encodes CASSLGAGGKNEQYF.

The table lists this clonotype with many counts. The chain employs TRBV20-1 and TRBJ2-7; perhaps D is TRBD1 or TRBD2 (5 bases each). In germline, CDR1 is DFQATT, CDR2 SNEGSKA (reference sequence). This CDR3 spans 13 amino acids. V was trimmed by 6 bases and J by 6 bases, leaving 18 bases between them. CDR3 sequence: CSAARDAPREQYF. CDR3 coding DNA: TGCAGTGCCGCCCGGGACGCCCCTCGCGAGCAGTACTTC.

This clonotype was found many times. This chain joins TRBV20-1 and TRBJ2-7; D not certain. V was shortened by 2 bases and J by 2 bases, with 16 bases between the two germline ends. CDR3 length equals 15 residues. CDR1 is DFQATT and CDR2 is SNEGSKA in the germline V gene (reference sequence). The CDR3 region has the DNA TGCAGTGCTAGAATTCCCTCGGCAGGAACCTACGAGCAGTACTTC. Translated, it gives CSARIPSAGTYEQYF.

The V call is TRBV9, the J call TRBJ1-1, with D unresolved. Germline V gene sequence: CDR1 SGDLS, CDR2 YYNGEE. V gave up 0 bases and J gave up 3 bases, with 9 bases separating them. The CDR3 is made up of 14 amino acids. DNA of the CDR3: TGTGCCAGCAGCGTAGAGGGCTGGCACACTGAAGCTTTCTTT. The encoded protein is CASSVEGWHTEAFF. Together with reference TRBV9 and TRBJ1-1, the CDR3 gives the full variable domain: DSGVTQTPKHLITATGQRVTLRCSPRSGDLSVYWYQQSLDQGLQFLIQYYNGEERAKGNILERFSAQQFPDLHSELNLSSLELGDSALYFCASSVEGWHTEAFFGQGTRLTVV.

The genes are TRBV5-1 and TRBJ2-3, with TRBD2 matching over 11 bases. Germline V gives CDR1 SGHRS, CDR2 YFSETQ. J was trimmed by 5 bases and V by 4 bases; bases with no gene match: 9. There are 16 residues in the CDR3. For the CDR3, the DNA is TGCGCCAGCAGCCAGAGAGGACTAGCGGGCATAGATACGCAGTATTTT. It is translated as CASSQRGLAGIDTQYF. The full variable domain, in which reference TRBV5-1 and TRBJ2-3 provide the parts outside the CDR3, is KAGVTQTPRYLIKTRGQQVTLSCSPISGHRSVSWYQQTPGQGLQFLFEYFSETQRNKGNFPGRFSGRQFSNSRSEMNVSTLELGDSALYLCASSQRGLAGIDTQYFGPGTRLTVL.

The gene calls are TRBV18 and TRBJ2-3, with 9 bases identical to TRBD1. Per germline, CDR1 KGHSH and CDR2 LQKENI. Trimming at V came to 9 bases and at J to 6 bases, leaving 7 bases not matched to a gene. The CDR3 is 13 residues long. The CDR3 loop is CASRGTGRDTQYF. The CDR3 region has the DNA TGTGCCAGTCGAGGGACAGGGAGGGATACGCAGTATTTT.

The rearrangement links TRBV6-6 to TRBJ1-1, with unresolved D. This CDR3 has 15 residues. Germline loops: CDR1 MNHNY, CDR2 SVGAGI (reference sequence). With 5 bases removed from V and 2 bases from J, the gap between germline ends came to 15 bases. This CDR3 is CASSIVTTPNTEAFF. The CDR3 DNA follows: TGTGCCAGCAGTATAGTGACAACACCTAACACTGAAGCTTTCTTT.

The chain recombines TRBV3-1 with TRBJ2-5; D call uncertain. The germline CDR1 and CDR2 sequences are LGHDT and YNNKEL (reference sequence). The V gene lost 1 base and the J gene lost 5 bases, with 23 bases spanning the gap. This CDR3 is 18 amino acids long. The CDR3 DNA reads TGTGCCAGCAGCCAAGGGCAACGAAATTTCGGAGACAATGAGACCCAGTACTTC. Its protein is CASSQGQRNFGDNETQYF.

This clonotype came up a few times. The rearrangement uses TRBV27 and TRBJ2-7; 7 bases align to TRBD1. The ends lost 1 base at V and 0 bases at J; junction bases unmatched: 3. Germline assignment: CDR1 MNHEY and CDR2 SMNVEV (reference sequence). There are 15 residues in the CDR3. The CDR3 nucleotides read TGTGCCAGCAGTTTATACAGGACAGGCTCCTACGAGCAGTACTTC. Protein sequence: CASSLYRTGSYEQYF.